Here is one TCR beta chain with its context. Its antigen has not been determined. The sample holds no much larger clone one base away, and base qualities are not on file. This sample stems from a study of T cell repertoires in cytomegalovirus infection (dated by TCRdb to the late 2010s). Study-wide context: Peptide stimulations targeted recently identified HLA-C-restricted CMV epitopes, whose presentation resists viral immunomodulation, together with well-studied HLA-B-restricted epitopes. The HLA type of each donor mattered for the analysis, because public TCR beta signatures pointed to carriage of CMV infection along with the matching HLA type.

From V the trimming removes 9 bases and from J it removes 0 bases, while the gene matches leave 20 bases of the junction unaccounted for. CDR1 and CDR2 are read off the germline V gene as MDHEN and SYDVKM. The CDR3 contains 19 residues, cysteine and phenylalanine counted. Left in the record is the CDR3 DNA by itself, 57 bases read in frame from the first base. Findings and caveats that apply to the study as a whole: Carriers of CMV infection plus the relevant HLA type were discriminated by the cumulative frequency of public TCR beta family members in the study cohort and in an independent roughly 380-donor cohort. The ex vivo response was dominated by HLA-C-restricted CMV-specific TCR beta clonotypes, which also provided the single most frequent clonotype in two of eight donors.

The sample was run on an Illumina HiSeq 1500. TCRdb took the public reads, trimmed them with fastp at Q25, ran MiXCR for clone calling and kept in-frame beta chains. Rows with a matching CDR3 protein are joined into one entry that keeps the most common DNA and genes. This sample has 900,000 to 950,000 distinct CDR3 sequences in its table, and roughly 31% of those were observed once. Around an eighth of the sample is held by the ten biggest clonotypes. The sample's treatment or condition label, in plain terms: in vitro stimulation with specific CMV peptide epitopes to enrich CMV-specific T cells. The sample was cultured CD8+ T cells from PBMCs, taken from culture after CMV antigen stimulation. Here the chain combines TRBV28 and TRBJ2-4; 7 junctional bases match TRBD1. The clonotype originates from a human donor in good health (CMV status not recorded). Some clones in this sample may be carry-over from other donors' samples. The DNA is TGTGCCAGTGTGTGGAACTGGGACAGAATTTTTCTAGCCAAAAACATTCAGTACTTC. This encodes CASVWNWDRIFLAKNIQYF.